This TCR beta chain was sequenced during a study of T cells after posttransplantation cyclophosphamide. General observations from the study: Tissue-infiltrating T cells from skin or gut overlapped little with blood T cells. TRB clonality was highly associated with recipient CMV seropositivity and reactivation.

On the day of bone marrow donation, the related graft donor provided peripheral blood. The naive gate required viable CD3+CD4+ or CD3+CD8+ cells with CCR7+CD45RA+CD45RO-CD95-CD27+CD28+ phenotype. The sample holds a few counts of this clone. Its specificity is not known. CDR3 length: 15 residues. V lost 2 bases to trimming and J lost 0 bases, with 8 bases between them. From germline, CDR1 is SNHLY and CDR2 FYNNEI. Measured with immunoSEQ multiplex PCR; TCRdb has only the in-frame clones, and not every one. This sample carries over 5,500 clones, just over 95% of them seen once, and the ten largest clones take around 0.5%.

The sequence was obtained from a woman aged 25-40 years in good health and a related stem cell transplant donor. J is TRBJ2-1 and V is TRBV2; possibly TRBD2 for D (5 bases). The sequenced sample consisted of naive CD8+ T cells sorted from PBMCs. This CDR3 is CASSELGSSYNEQFF. The CDR3 DNA sequence: TGTGCCAGCAGTGAATTGGGGAGCTCCTACAATGAGCAGTTCTTC. The full variable domain, with the rest looked up from reference TRBV2 and TRBJ2-1, is EPEVTQTPSHQVTQMGQEVILRCVPISNHLYFYWYRQILGQKVEFLVSFYNNEISEKSEIFDDQFSVERPDGSNFTLKIRSTKLEDSAMYFCASSELGSSYNEQFFGPGTRLTVL.